The 6 T cell receptor beta chains below come from one sample, sequenced in a study of T-cell reconstitution after alpha-beta-depleted transplantation in children. The study, taken as a whole, reports: T cells produced anew were the main source of T-cell counts and diversity one year after transplant.

Unique molecular identifiers were used in preparing the TCRbeta library. One entry per CDR3 protein results from TCRdb running MiXCR on the PCR reads. The sample lists approximately 300,000 distinct CDR3 sequences; over 7% were seen once. These receptors have no identified antigens. This material consisted of peripheral blood, taken 360 days after TCRalphabeta/CD19-depleted stem cell transplant. The receptors shown here come from a female patient between 2 and 10 years old who had a stem cell transplant for Fanconi anemia, so the T cells may come from the graft donor.

The rearrangement uses TRBV18 and TRBJ2-1, with D unclear. The CDR3 has 14 amino acids. Germline-derived CDR1 and CDR2 are KGHSH and LQKENI. V lost 3 bases and J lost 5, with 11 bases in between. CDR3 DNA: TGTGCCAGCTCACCTGCTGACATAAACAATGAGCAGTTCTTC. This gives the protein CASSPADINNEQFF.

The chain is built from TRBV4-1 and TRBJ1-1; D call uncertain. Trimming left V 4 bases short and J 5 bases short, with 11 bases between. Per the germline V gene, CDR1 is MGHRA and CDR2 is YSYEKL. The CDR3 totals 13 residues. The CDR3 spells CASSLAPQTEAFF. The CDR3 DNA is TGCGCCAGCAGCCTCGCCCCGCAGACTGAAGCTTTCTTT.

As regards this clonotype: A read error may be the cause here, since a much bigger clone is one base away. The chain joins TRBV7-2 to TRBJ2-2, with TRBD2 matching over 9 bases. Germline lookup yields CDR1 SGHTA and CDR2 FQGNSA. The CDR3 is 14 amino acids. Here the CDR3 DNA reads TGTTCCAGCAGCGAGGGACTAGCCACCGGGGAGCTGTTTTTT. It yields the protein CSSSEGLATGELFF.

This clonotype was observed many times. The CDR3 DNA reads TGTGCCAGCAGCCGACTAGCGAGGGACACCGGGGAGCTGTTTTTT. This translates into CASSRLARDTGELFF. The V gene is TRBV7-2, the J gene TRBJ2-2, with TRBD2 matching 8 bases. V lost 5 bases and J lost 3; bases outside the gene matches: 5. The CDR3 loop spans 15 amino acids. Germline V gene lookup returns CDR1 SGHTA and CDR2 FQGNSA.

There are many counts of this clonotype. The chain employs TRBV7-2 and TRBJ1-4, with D possibly TRBD1 on 6 matching bases. Germline V CDR1 and CDR2: SGHTA, FQGNSA. Deletions cut 5 bases from V and 4 bases from J, with 23 bases between. The CDR3 spans 18 residues. For the CDR3, the DNA is TGTGCCAGCAGCCAAACCTCTACCCTCAGGGGCCATAATGAAAAACTGTTTTTT. This sequence encodes CASSQTSTLRGHNEKLFF.

This clonotype was seen many times. The chain uses TRBV7-6 and TRBJ2-7; TRBD2 aligns across 12 bases. Unmatched junction bases numbered 2, after V lost 1 base and J lost 1 base. The CDR3 runs 16 residues. Germline CDR1 SGHVS, CDR2 FNYEAQ. CDR3 amino acids: CASSLGLAGESYEQYF. In DNA form, the CDR3 reads TGTGCCAGCAGCTTAGGACTAGCGGGAGAGTCCTACGAGCAGTACTTC. The variable domain in full, completed from reference TRBV7-6 and TRBJ2-7, reads GAGVSQSPRYKVTKRGQDVALRCDPISGHVSLYWYRQALGQGPEFLTYFNYEAQQDKSGLPNDRFSAERPEGSISTLTIQRTEQRDSAMYRCASSLGLAGESYEQYFGPGTRLTVT.